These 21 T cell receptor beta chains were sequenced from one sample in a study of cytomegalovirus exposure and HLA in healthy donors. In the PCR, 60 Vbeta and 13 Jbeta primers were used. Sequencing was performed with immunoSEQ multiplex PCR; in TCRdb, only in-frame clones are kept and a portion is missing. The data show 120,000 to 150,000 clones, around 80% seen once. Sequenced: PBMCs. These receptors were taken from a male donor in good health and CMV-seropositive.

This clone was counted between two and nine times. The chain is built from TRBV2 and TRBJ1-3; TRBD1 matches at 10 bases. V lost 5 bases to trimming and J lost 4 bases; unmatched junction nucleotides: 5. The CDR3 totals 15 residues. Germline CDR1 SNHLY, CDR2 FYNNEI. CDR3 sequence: CASSYGTGAGNTIYF. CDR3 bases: TGTGCCAGCAGTTATGGGACAGGGGCGGGAAACACCATATATTTT.

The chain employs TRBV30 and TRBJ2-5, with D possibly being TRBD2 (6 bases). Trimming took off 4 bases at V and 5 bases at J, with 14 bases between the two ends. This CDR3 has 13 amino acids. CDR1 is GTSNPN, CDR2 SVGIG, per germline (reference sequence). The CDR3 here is CAWKLLGRETQYF. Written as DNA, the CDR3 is TGTGCCTGGAAATTACTAGGGAGGGAGACCCAGTACTTC.

CDR3 sequence reads: CASRHPGTSDEQYF. The CDR3 DNA sequence: TGTGCCAGCAGGCATCCCGGGACTAGCGACGAGCAGTACTTC. This rearrangement joins TRBV6-5 to TRBJ2-7; TRBD2 matches 10 bases. The ends lost 6 bases at V and 5 bases at J; junction bases unmatched: 7. Germline CDR1 is MNHEY and CDR2 is SVGAGI. The CDR3 is 14 residues long.

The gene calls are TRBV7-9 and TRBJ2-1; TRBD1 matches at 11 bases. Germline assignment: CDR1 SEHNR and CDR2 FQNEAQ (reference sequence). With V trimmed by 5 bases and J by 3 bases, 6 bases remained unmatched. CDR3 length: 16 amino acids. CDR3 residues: CASSTRTGGFYNEQFF. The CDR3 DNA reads TGTGCCAGCAGCACGCGGACAGGGGGCTTCTACAATGAGCAGTTCTTC. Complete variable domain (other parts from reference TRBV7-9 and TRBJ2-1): DTGVSQNPRHKITKRGQNVTFRCDPISEHNRLYWYRQTLGQGPEFLTYFQNEAQLEKSRLLSDRFSAERPKGSFSTLEIQRTEQGDSAMYLCASSTRTGGFYNEQFFGPGTRLTVL.

In DNA, the CDR3 is TGTGCCAGCAGAGACGGGACTAGCCGTTTTCTCTACGAGCAGTACTTC. It specifies CASRDGTSRFLYEQYF. This chain uses TRBV7-2 with TRBJ2-7, with 9 bases identical to TRBD2. Per germline, CDR1 SGHTA and CDR2 FQGNSA. CDR3 length: 16 amino acids. J was trimmed by 3 bases and V by 6 bases; bases with no gene match: 12.

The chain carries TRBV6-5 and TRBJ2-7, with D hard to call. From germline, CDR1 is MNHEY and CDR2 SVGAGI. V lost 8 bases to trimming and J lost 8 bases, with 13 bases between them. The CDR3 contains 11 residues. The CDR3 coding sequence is TGTGCCAGCTTCGGAGAAATCAAGCAGTACTTC. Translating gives CASFGEIKQYF.

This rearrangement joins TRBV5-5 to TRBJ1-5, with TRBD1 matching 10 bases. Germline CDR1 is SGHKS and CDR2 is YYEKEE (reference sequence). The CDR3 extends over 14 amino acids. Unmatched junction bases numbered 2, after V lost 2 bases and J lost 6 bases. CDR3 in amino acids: CASSFDRGPQPQHF. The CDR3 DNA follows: TGTGCCAGCAGCTTTGACAGGGGGCCTCAGCCCCAGCATTTT.

CDR3 amino acids: CASNQISGGPNTGELFF. The CDR3 DNA reads TGCGCCAGCAACCAGATTAGCGGGGGTCCAAACACCGGGGAGCTGTTTTTT. The genes are TRBV4-1 and TRBJ2-2; 9 bases are a match to TRBD2. Germline CDR1 MGHRA, CDR2 YSYEKL. Unmatched junction bases numbered 11, after V lost 7 bases and J lost 2 bases. The CDR3 is 17 amino acids.

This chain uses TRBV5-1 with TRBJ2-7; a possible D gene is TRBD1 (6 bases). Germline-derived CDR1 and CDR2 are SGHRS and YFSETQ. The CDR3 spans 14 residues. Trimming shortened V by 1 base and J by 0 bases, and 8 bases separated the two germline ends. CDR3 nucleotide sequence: TGCGCCAGCAGCTTGACAGGGCGCTCCTACGAGCAGTACTTC. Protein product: CASSLTGRSYEQYF.

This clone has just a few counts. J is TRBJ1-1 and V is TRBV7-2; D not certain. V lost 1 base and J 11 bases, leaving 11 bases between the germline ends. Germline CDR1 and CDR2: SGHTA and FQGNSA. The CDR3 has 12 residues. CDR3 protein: CASSLDSLMAFF. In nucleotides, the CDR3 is TGTGCCAGCAGCTTAGACAGCCTCATGGCTTTCTTT.

Here the CDR3 DNA reads TGTGCCAGCAGCCCTCGGACAGGGGATTTTTACACTGAAGCTTTCTTT. Protein sequence: CASSPRTGDFYTEAFF. The V call is TRBV11-1, the J call TRBJ1-1, with TRBD1 matching 9 bases. The CDR3 loop spans 16 amino acids. After removal of 5 bases from V and 3 bases from J, the junction contained 10 bases not matched to a gene. From germline, CDR1 is SGHAT and CDR2 FQDESV (reference sequence).

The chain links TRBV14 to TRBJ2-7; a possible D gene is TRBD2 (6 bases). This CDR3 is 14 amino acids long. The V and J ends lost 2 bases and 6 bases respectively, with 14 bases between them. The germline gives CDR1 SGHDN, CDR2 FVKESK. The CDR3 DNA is TGTGCCAGCAGCCAAATCCAACTAGCTGGCGAGCAGTACTTC. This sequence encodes CASSQIQLAGEQYF.

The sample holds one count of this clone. CDR3 amino acids: CASSITPTDYEQYF. The CDR3 bases are TGTGCCAGTAGTATAACGCCAACAGACTACGAGCAGTACTTC. The V gene is TRBV19, the J gene TRBJ2-7, with D unresolved. The CDR3 is made up of 14 amino acids. Trimming removed 2 bases from V and 3 bases from J, with 11 bases in between. CDR1 is LNHDA, CDR2 SQIVND, per germline (reference sequence).

CDR3 nucleotide sequence: TGTGCCAGCAGTGCCGAATTAGTCACTGAAGCTTTCTTT. Its protein product is CASSAELVTEAFF. The rearrangement joins TRBV6-1 to TRBJ1-1; D is unclear. The V and J ends lost 4 bases and 4 bases respectively, with 10 bases between them. Looked up from germline, CDR1 is MNHNS and CDR2 is SASEGT. This CDR3 region has 13 residues.

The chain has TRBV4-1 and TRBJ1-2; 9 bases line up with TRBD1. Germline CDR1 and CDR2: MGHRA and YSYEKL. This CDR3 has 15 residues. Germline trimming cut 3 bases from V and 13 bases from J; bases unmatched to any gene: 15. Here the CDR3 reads CASSHPGQGGPAGTF. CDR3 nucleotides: TGCGCCAGCAGCCACCCGGGACAGGGTGGACCGGCGGGCACCTTC.

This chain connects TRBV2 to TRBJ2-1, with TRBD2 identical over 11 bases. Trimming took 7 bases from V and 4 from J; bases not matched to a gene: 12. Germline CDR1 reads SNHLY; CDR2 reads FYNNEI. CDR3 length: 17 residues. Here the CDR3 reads CASKASGGPGGYNEQFF. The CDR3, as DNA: TGTGCCAGCAAAGCTAGCGGGGGGCCCGGGGGTTACAATGAGCAGTTCTTC.

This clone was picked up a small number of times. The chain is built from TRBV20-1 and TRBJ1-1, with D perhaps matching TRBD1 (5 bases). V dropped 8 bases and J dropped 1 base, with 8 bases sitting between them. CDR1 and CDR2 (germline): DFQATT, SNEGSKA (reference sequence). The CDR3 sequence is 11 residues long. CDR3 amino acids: CSLGGNTEAFF. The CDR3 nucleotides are TGCAGTTTGGGGGGGAACACTGAAGCTTTCTTT.

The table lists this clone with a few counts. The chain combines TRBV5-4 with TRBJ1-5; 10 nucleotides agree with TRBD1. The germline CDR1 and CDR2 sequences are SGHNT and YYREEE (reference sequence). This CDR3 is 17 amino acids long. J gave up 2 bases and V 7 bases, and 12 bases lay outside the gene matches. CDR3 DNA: TGTGCCAGCGGCTGGGACAGGGGAAAATCGGGCAATCAGCCCCAGCATTTT. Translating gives CASGWDRGKSGNQPQHF.

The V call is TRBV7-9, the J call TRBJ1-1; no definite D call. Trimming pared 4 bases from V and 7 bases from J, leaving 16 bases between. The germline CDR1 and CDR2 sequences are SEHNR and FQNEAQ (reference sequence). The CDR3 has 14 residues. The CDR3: CASSSNDGAREAFF. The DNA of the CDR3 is TGTGCCAGCAGCTCGAACGACGGAGCTCGTGAAGCTTTCTTT.

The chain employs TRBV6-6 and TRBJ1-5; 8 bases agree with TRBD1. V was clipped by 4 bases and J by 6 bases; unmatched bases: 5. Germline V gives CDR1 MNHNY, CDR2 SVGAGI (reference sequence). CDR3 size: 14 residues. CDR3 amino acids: CASSWGQVFQPQHF. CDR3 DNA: TGTGCCAGCAGTTGGGGACAGGTATTTCAGCCCCAGCATTTT.

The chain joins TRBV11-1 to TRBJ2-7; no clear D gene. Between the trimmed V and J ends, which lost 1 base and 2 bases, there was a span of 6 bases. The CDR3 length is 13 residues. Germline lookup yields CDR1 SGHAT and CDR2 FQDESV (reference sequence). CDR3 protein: CASSLGGPYEQYF. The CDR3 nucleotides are TGTGCCAGCAGCTTAGGCGGTCCCTACGAGCAGTACTTC.